One sample yielded the 6 T cell receptor beta chains listed below, sequenced in a study of shared clonotypes between healthy human individuals. Profiling relied on immunoSEQ multiplex PCR, and the TCRdb table lists in-frame clones only, not all of them. The data contain a few million clones, over 90% of them singletons. Source material: naive CD4+ T cells from PBMCs. Stated subset: CD45RA+ positively selected. The receptors originated from a man in his late teens or twenties in good health. Some clones in this sample may be carry-over from other donors' samples.

J is TRBJ2-2 and V is TRBV2, with 9 nucleotides matching TRBD2. The V gene's germline CDR1 is SNHLY and CDR2 FYNNEI. V shed 7 bases, J shed 7 bases, and the junction held 13 bases outside the gene matches. This CDR3 region has 16 residues. The CDR3 bases are TGTGCCAGCAACGAAGCTAGCGGGAAAAATGTCGGGGAGCTGTTTTTT. As protein: CASNEASGKNVGELFF.

The rearrangement links TRBV6-5 to TRBJ2-2; 8 bases agree with TRBD2. In germline, CDR1 is MNHEY, CDR2 SVGAGI. After removal of 5 bases from V and 5 bases from J, the junction contained 7 bases not matched to a gene. The CDR3 is 15 residues long. The CDR3 DNA sequence: TGTGCCAGCAGTGCCAAGCGGGAGAGAACCGGGGAGCTGTTTTTT. It specifies CASSAKRERTGELFF.

The chain recombines TRBV7-2 with TRBJ2-3; the D gene is possibly TRBD2 (6 bases). Germline V CDR1 and CDR2: SGHTA, FQGNSA. With 4 bases removed from V and 0 bases from J, the gap between germline ends came to 17 bases. The CDR3 length is 17 residues. CDR3 amino acids: CASSSDGGTSSTDTQYF. CDR3 nucleotide sequence: TGTGCCAGCAGCTCCGATGGGGGGACCTCTAGCACAGATACGCAGTATTTT.

The V gene is TRBV7-8, the J gene TRBJ2-1, with D possibly matching TRBD1 (5 bases). V lost 4 bases, J lost 4 bases, and 14 bases lay in between. Germline-derived CDR1 and CDR2 are SGHVS and FQNEAQ. The CDR3 is 15 residues long. CDR3 DNA sequence: TGTGCCAGCAGCTCTACAGGAGACCTATACAATGAGCAGTTCTTC. Amino acids: CASSSTGDLYNEQFF.

A note on this clone: The same CDR3 also results from other DNA sequences found in this sample. CDR3 DNA: TGCGCCAGCAGCTTGAGTGCTAGCTCCTACAATGAGCAGTTCTTC. It codes for CASSLSASSYNEQFF. The chain combines TRBV5-1 with TRBJ2-1; the D is unclear. CDR1 SGHRS and CDR2 YFSETQ come from the germline V gene. The CDR3 consists of 15 residues. Trimming took off 1 base at V and 0 bases at J, with 8 bases between the two ends.

In nucleotides, the CDR3 is TGTGCCAGCAGTGACGCGGACAGGGTTAAGCCCCAGCATTTT. Its protein product is CASSDADRVKPQHF. V usage is TRBV6-1 and J usage is TRBJ1-5, with 8 nucleotides matching TRBD1. The CDR3 is 14 residues long. Trimming at V came to 3 bases and at J to 8 bases, leaving 6 bases not matched to a gene. Germline V gene data show CDR1 as MNHNS and CDR2 as SASEGT.